This T cell receptor (beta chain) was sequenced during a study of sequential checkpoint blockade in melanoma. On the study more broadly: After nivolumab or ipilimumab alone, about 22 patients had week-13 rebiopsies.

The data were produced by immunoSEQ multiplex PCR, yet TCRdb's version contains in-frame clones alone and is incomplete. The profile shows about 12,000 clones, roughly 27% of them singletons. By share, this clone counts as large. The antigen is unknown. Treatment reported: randomized to nivolumab then ipilimumab (arm A) or the reverse (arm B). DNA-damaging chemotherapy had not been given to any patient beforehand. V gave up 7 bases and J gave up 1 base, with 13 bases separating them. The CDR3 is 13 amino acids. The germline gives CDR1 SQVTM, CDR2 ANQGSEA. Study-wide results and caveats: Rising tumor T-cell fraction and clonality meant about 30 times likelier benefit.

Sequencing used tumor tissue (inferred from file names), obtained from a patient given nivolumab and ipilimumab in sequence. The rearrangement joins TRBV29-1 to TRBJ2-5; D is ambiguous. This receptor was obtained from a human donor with melanoma. The CDR3 here is CSARASAQETQYF. In DNA, the CDR3 is TGCAGCGCCAGAGCTTCTGCCCAAGAGACCCAGTACTTC.